A selection of T cell receptor beta chains follows, all from one sample in a study of response to subunit inactivated influenza vaccine. TCRdb used MiXCR to reprocess the RT-PCR reads, holding one entry per CDR3 protein. This table has 540,000 or so distinct CDR3 sequences, 10% to 15% appearing once. The source was PBMCs from blood, collected more than 35 days after vaccination. The receptors were gathered from a man aged 45-65 years who received an inactivated influenza vaccine. CDR3s include the opening cysteine and the closing phenylalanine or tryptophan. Fields, in order: V gene, clone size, J gene, D gene, CDR3 protein, CDR3 DNA. A D gene is named only where the DNA matches it firmly. Some rows mark clone size as missing; the rest say once, few, many or name a class of expanded clone.

V: TRBV7-9; size: .; J: TRBJ2-7; D: TRBD2; CDR3: CASSLALAGDGWEQYF; DNA: TGTGCCAGCAGCTTAGCACTAGCGGGAGATGGTTGGGAGCAGTACTTC
V: TRBV24-1; size: few; J: TRBJ2-2; D: TRBD1; CDR3: CATSDTTGVGGELFF; DNA: TGTGCCACCAGTGACACAACAGGGGTCGGCGGGGAGCTGTTTTTT
V: TRBV7-2; size: few; J: TRBJ2-1; D: .; CDR3: CASSLLMGTRDEQFF; DNA: TGTGCCAGCAGCCTCTTAATGGGGACGCGGGATGAGCAGTTCTTC
V: TRBV7-2; size: many; J: TRBJ2-3; D: TRBD2; CDR3: CASSPRLAGRVDTQYF; DNA: TGTGCCAGCAGCCCCCGACTAGCGGGGAGGGTAGATACGCAGTATTTT
V: TRBV11-2; size: .; J: TRBJ2-2; D: TRBD1; CDR3: CASKERRDRVQTGELFF; DNA: TGTGCCAGCAAGGAACGCCGGGACAGGGTACAGACCGGGGAGCTGTTTTTT
V: TRBV12-3/TRBV12-4; size: few; J: TRBJ2-1; D: TRBD1; CDR3: CASSTRFGQGADEQFF; DNA: TGTGCCAGCAGTACTCGGTTTGGACAGGGGGCCGATGAGCAGTTCTTC
V: TRBV7-2; size: few; J: TRBJ2-7; D: TRBD2; CDR3: CASSSPLQRGVRYEQYF; DNA: TGTGCCAGCAGCTCTCCCTTGCAGCGGGGAGTTAGATACGAGCAGTACTTC
V: TRBV15; size: .; J: TRBJ2-1; D: .; CDR3: CATSREVSSYNEQFF; DNA: TGTGCCACCAGCAGAGAAGTGAGCTCCTACAATGAGCAGTTCTTC
V: TRBV14; size: .; J: TRBJ2-1; D: TRBD2; CDR3: CASSQDGAGGRYNEQFF; DNA: TGTGCCAGCAGCCAAGATGGCGCGGGGGGTCGGTACAATGAGCAGTTCTTC
V: TRBV7-6; size: .; J: TRBJ1-2; D: .; CDR3: CASSLASGLPNYGYTF; DNA: TGTGCCAGCAGCTTAGCATCGGGTCTACCTAACTATGGCTACACCTTC
V: TRBV6-1; size: .; J: TRBJ2-5; D: TRBD2; CDR3: CASSSPGTSGRARETQYF; DNA: TGTGCCAGCAGTAGTCCCGGGACTAGCGGGAGAGCTAGAGAGACCCAGTACTTC
V: TRBV7-2; size: .; J: TRBJ2-5; D: TRBD1; CDR3: CASSRGQVPETQYF; DNA: TGTGCCAGCAGCCGAGGACAGGTGCCAGAGACCCAGTACTTC
V: TRBV7-8; size: few; J: TRBJ2-5; D: .; CDR3: CASSLDDHQETQYF; DNA: TGTGCCAGCAGCTTAGACGACCACCAAGAGACCCAGTACTTC
V: TRBV20-1; size: many; J: TRBJ2-7; D: .; CDR3: CSASTGTQQEQYF; DNA: TGCAGTGCTAGTACCGGGACCCAGCAGGAGCAGTACTTC
V: TRBV20-1; size: few; J: TRBJ1-5; D: TRBD1; CDR3: CCARDRTGSASDQPQHF; DNA: TGCTGTGCTAGAGATCGGACAGGTTCTGCCTCTGATCAGCCCCAGCATTTT
V: TRBV29-1; size: .; J: TRBJ2-3; D: TRBD1; CDR3: CSVGQGASTQYF; DNA: TGCAGCGTAGGACAGGGGGCAAGTACGCAGTATTTT
V: TRBV29-1; size: .; J: TRBJ1-5; D: .; CDR3: CSVLQGYNQPQHF; DNA: TGCAGCGTTCTACAGGGTTACAATCAGCCCCAGCATTTT
V: TRBV10-1; size: few; J: TRBJ2-7; D: .; CDR3: CASSDTDKSYEQYF; DNA: TGCGCCAGCAGTGACACGGACAAGTCCTACGAGCAGTACTTC
V: TRBV5-6; size: few; J: TRBJ2-1; D: TRBD2; CDR3: CASSSLAGVYNEQFF; DNA: TGTGCCAGCAGCTCTCTAGCGGGAGTCTACAATGAGCAGTTCTTC
V: TRBV9; size: .; J: TRBJ1-6; D: .; CDR3: CASSAGADNSPLHF; DNA: TGTGCCAGCAGCGCGGGGGCGGATAATTCACCCCTCCACTTT
V: TRBV20-1; size: few; J: TRBJ2-7; D: TRBD2; CDR3: CSARDLGLAYEQYF; DNA: TGCAGTGCTAGAGATCTTGGACTAGCGTACGAGCAGTACTTC
V: TRBV7-2; size: .; J: TRBJ2-7; D: TRBD2; CDR3: CASSLISGSGYYEQYF; DNA: TGTGCCAGCAGCTTAATTAGCGGGAGTGGGTACTACGAGCAGTACTTC
V: TRBV29-1; size: few; J: TRBJ2-7; D: TRBD2; CDR3: CSVKGTSGTPYEQYF; DNA: TGCAGCGTAAAAGGGACTAGCGGGACCCCTTACGAGCAGTACTTC
V: TRBV12-3/TRBV12-4; size: few; J: TRBJ2-1; D: .; CDR3: CATRASSYNEQFF; DNA: TGTGCTACCCGGGCTAGCTCCTACAATGAGCAGTTCTTC
V: TRBV5-1; size: few; J: TRBJ2-2; D: TRBD2; CDR3: CASFGRGTGELFF; DNA: TGCGCCAGCTTCGGGAGGGGCACCGGGGAGCTGTTTTTT
V: TRBV7-2; size: many; J: TRBJ1-6; D: .; CDR3: CASSPGRANNSPLHF; DNA: TGTGCCAGCAGCCCCGGGAGGGCTAATAATTCACCCCTCCACTTT
V: TRBV2; size: .; J: TRBJ2-2; D: .; CDR3: CASSEYRNTGELSF; DNA: TGTGCCAGCAGTGAATATAGGAACACCGGGGAGCTGTCTTTT
V: TRBV20-1; size: .; J: TRBJ2-3; D: .; CDR3: CSAPGTSTDTQYF; DNA: TGCAGTGCTCCCGGGACCAGCACAGATACGCAGTATTTT
V: TRBV7-2; size: .; J: TRBJ2-7; D: .; CDR3: CASRKQGGGPYEQYF; DNA: TGTGCCAGCAGAAAACAGGGAGGAGGCCCCTACGAGCAGTACTTC
V: TRBV14; size: many; J: TRBJ2-1; D: TRBD2; CDR3: CASSQTGTTVNEQFF; DNA: TGTGCCAGCAGCCAGACCGGGACTACTGTCAATGAGCAGTTCTTC
V: TRBV2; size: few; J: TRBJ1-1; D: .; CDR3: CASNRAWETEAFF; DNA: TGTGCCAGCAATCGGGCCTGGGAAACTGAAGCTTTCTTT
V: TRBV4-3; size: many; J: TRBJ2-3; D: .; CDR3: CASSQEKDYENTQYF; DNA: TGCGCCAGCAGCCAAGAGAAGGACTATGAAAATACGCAGTATTTT
V: TRBV27; size: many; J: TRBJ2-7; D: .; CDR3: CASCPGLPAAYEQYF; DNA: TGTGCCAGCTGCCCTGGATTGCCGGCAGCCTACGAGCAGTACTTC
V: TRBV20-1; size: few; J: TRBJ2-7; D: TRBD1; CDR3: CSAVRQGRYLYEQYF; DNA: TGCAGTGCTGTGAGACAGGGACGATACCTCTACGAGCAGTACTTC
V: TRBV5-1; size: .; J: TRBJ2-5; D: .; CDR3: CASSLLSQETQYF; DNA: TGCGCCAGCAGCTTGTTGTCCCAAGAGACCCAGTACTTC
V: TRBV3-1; size: few; J: TRBJ1-1; D: .; CDR3: CASSLSTNTEAFF; DNA: TGTGCCAGCAGCCTAAGCACCAACACTGAAGCTTTCTTT
V: TRBV6-4; size: .; J: TRBJ2-4; D: TRBD1; CDR3: CASSLGQGIAKAKNIQYF; DNA: TGTGCCAGCAGCCTAGGACAGGGAATAGCAAAAGCCAAAAACATTCAGTACTTC
V: TRBV4-3; size: few; J: TRBJ2-7; D: .; CDR3: CASSPMAGLSSYEQYF; DNA: TGCGCCAGCAGCCCCATGGCGGGACTCAGCTCCTACGAGCAGTACTTC
V: TRBV30; size: .; J: TRBJ2-3; D: .; CDR3: CAWSVKGTDTQYF; DNA: TGTGCCTGGAGTGTAAAGGGCACAGATACGCAGTATTTT
V: TRBV9; size: many; J: TRBJ2-7; D: TRBD1; CDR3: CASSAGQGEHEQYF; DNA: TGTGCCAGCAGCGCCGGACAGGGAGAGCACGAGCAGTACTTC
V: TRBV7-9; size: .; J: TRBJ2-7; D: TRBD1; CDR3: CASSSMTGGGYEQYF; DNA: TGTGCCAGCAGCTCGATGACAGGGGGCGGGTACGAGCAGTACTTC
V: TRBV20-1; size: few; J: TRBJ1-2; D: .; CDR3: CSASPGRLLYGYTF; DNA: TGCAGTGCTAGTCCAGGGCGACTACTCTATGGCTACACCTTC
V: TRBV7-8; size: few; J: TRBJ2-1; D: .; CDR3: CASSLDLVGNEQFF; DNA: TGTGCCAGCAGCTTAGACCTAGTTGGGAATGAGCAGTTCTTC
V: TRBV20-1; size: many; J: TRBJ1-3; D: .; CDR3: CSARGEWGRRSGNTIYF; DNA: TGCAGTGCTAGAGGGGAATGGGGGCGTCGGTCTGGAAACACCATATATTTT
V: TRBV10-3; size: .; J: TRBJ2-3; D: TRBD2; CDR3: CAISGLALSTDTQYF; DNA: TGTGCCATCAGTGGACTAGCGCTGAGCACAGATACGCAGTATTTT
V: TRBV7-9; size: few; J: TRBJ1-2; D: .; CDR3: CASSWGSLNYGYTF; DNA: TGTGCCAGCAGCTGGGGAAGCCTCAACTATGGCTACACCTTC
V: TRBV20-1; size: few; J: TRBJ2-5; D: .; CDR3: CSARATGPGPQETQYF; DNA: TGCAGTGCTAGAGCTACAGGACCCGGACCCCAAGAGACCCAGTACTTC
V: TRBV7-9; size: few; J: TRBJ2-5; D: .; CDR3: CASSLGAGLETQYF; DNA: TGTGCCAGCAGCTTAGGAGCCGGGTTAGAGACCCAGTACTTC
V: TRBV4-3; size: .; J: TRBJ2-2; D: .; CDR3: CASSQYGGPNTGELFF; DNA: TGCGCCAGCAGCCAATACGGAGGGCCGAACACCGGGGAGCTGTTTTTT
V: TRBV9; size: .; J: TRBJ1-1; D: TRBD1; CDR3: CASSPLGQMNTEAFF; DNA: TGTGCCAGCAGCCCTCTGGGACAGATGAACACTGAAGCTTTCTTT
V: TRBV7-4; size: many; J: TRBJ2-7; D: .; CDR3: CASSPRGLLRREQYF; DNA: TGTGCCAGCAGCCCGAGGGGACTCTTACGCAGGGAGCAGTACTTC
V: TRBV27; size: .; J: TRBJ2-1; D: TRBD1; CDR3: CASRGTGYNEQFF; DNA: TGTGCCAGCAGGGGGACAGGGTACAATGAGCAGTTCTTC
V: TRBV2; size: .; J: TRBJ2-7; D: .; CDR3: CASSEAQGGYF; DNA: TGTGCCAGCAGTGAAGCGCAGGGAGGGTACTTC
V: TRBV12-3/TRBV12-4; size: many; J: TRBJ2-1; D: TRBD2; CDR3: CASILSGGPYNEQFF; DNA: TGTGCCAGCATCCTTAGCGGGGGGCCGTACAATGAGCAGTTCTTC